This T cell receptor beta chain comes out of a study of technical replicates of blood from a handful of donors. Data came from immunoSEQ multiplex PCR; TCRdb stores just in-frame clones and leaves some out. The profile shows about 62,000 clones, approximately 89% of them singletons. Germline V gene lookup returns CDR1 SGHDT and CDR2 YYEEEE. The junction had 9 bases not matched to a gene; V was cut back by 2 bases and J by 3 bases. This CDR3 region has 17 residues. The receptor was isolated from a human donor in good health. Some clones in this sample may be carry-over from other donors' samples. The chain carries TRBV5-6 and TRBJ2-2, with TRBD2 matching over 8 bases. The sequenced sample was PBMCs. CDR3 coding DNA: TGTGCCAGCAGCTTCGCAGCGGGAGCCGGGTACACCGGGGAGCTGTTTTTT. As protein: CASSFAAGAGYTGELFF.